This T cell receptor beta chain derives from a study of blood T cell repertoires in COVID-19. In the study overall: Sources were T cells, B-cell-depleted T cells, or PBMCs; the material itself was cDNA or gDNA.

The CDR3 runs 18 residues. V was pared by 8 bases and J by 0 bases, with 22 bases between. Only in-frame clones appear in the TCRdb table, and some are missing; sequencing was by immunoSEQ multiplex PCR. The sample holds 120,000 or so clones, under 85% seen once. The sequencing input was peripheral blood. The receptor comes from a man in his 60s with acute or convalescent COVID-19. This sequence joins TRBV23-1 and TRBJ1-4; no firm D call. TRBV23-1 is an ORF, with its function uncertain. The CDR3, as DNA: TGCGCCAGCCCCCAGAACCCGACACACGAATCAACTAATGAAAAACTGTTTTTT. Translated: CASPQNPTHESTNEKLFF.